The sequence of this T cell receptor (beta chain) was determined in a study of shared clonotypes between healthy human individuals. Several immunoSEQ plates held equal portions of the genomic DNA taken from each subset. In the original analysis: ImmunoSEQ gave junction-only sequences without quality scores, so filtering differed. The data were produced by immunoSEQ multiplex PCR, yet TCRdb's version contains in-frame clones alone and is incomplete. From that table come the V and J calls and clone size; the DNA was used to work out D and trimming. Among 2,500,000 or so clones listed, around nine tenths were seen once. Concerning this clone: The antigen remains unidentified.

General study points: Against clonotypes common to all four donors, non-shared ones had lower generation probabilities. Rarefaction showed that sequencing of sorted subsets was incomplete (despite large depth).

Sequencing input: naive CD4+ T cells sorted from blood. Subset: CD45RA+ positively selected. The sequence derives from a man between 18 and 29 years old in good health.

CDR3 sequence: CASRATSGGLTDTQYF. The CDR3 region has the DNA TGTGCCAGCAGGGCTACTAGCGGGGGGTTGACAGATACGCAGTATTTT. The chain recombines TRBV5-6 with TRBJ2-3; 12 nucleotides align to TRBD2. CDR3 size: 16 residues. CDR1 and CDR2 (germline): SGHDT, YYEEEE. Trimming cost V 5 bases and J 3 bases; bases outside gene matches: 7.